These T cell receptor beta chains were read from a single sample in a study of response to subunit inactivated influenza vaccine. MiXCR, run by TCRdb on the RT-PCR reads, gives a single entry per CDR3 protein. The sample includes 500,000 to 550,000 distinct CDR3 sequences, 7.6% of them seen just once. The sequencing used PBMCs from blood, collected 23 to 25 months after vaccination. These receptors all stem from a man in his fifties or sixties who received an inactivated influenza vaccine. CDR3s leave out the opening cysteine and the closing phenylalanine or tryptophan. Only part of the rows carry a size: once, few, many, or a class if the clone is expanded.

few TRBJ2-7 TRBV6-2/TRBV6-3 ASLRGVSYEQY
few TRBJ2-1 TRBV7-9 ASSLGATSGTNYEQF
few TRBJ2-2 TRBV7-2 ASSPYYGRGGLF
- TRBJ2-2 TRBV18 ASSPGAGTGNPGELF
- TRBJ2-3 TRBV6-2/TRBV6-3 ASSIGLAKIVDTQY
- TRBJ2-7 TRBV5-6 ASSLGKGVEQY
many TRBJ1-2 TRBV7-2 ASSPRQGAGYGYT
- TRBJ2-5 TRBV6-2/TRBV6-3 ASSYYRQGSQETQY
few TRBJ1-1 TRBV12-3/TRBV12-4 ASSRLGRMNTEAF
few TRBJ1-2 TRBV29-1 SVGGGGLGDGYT
few TRBJ1-6 TRBV7-9 ASSLGQGHNSPLH
many TRBJ2-3 TRBV28 ATNSGQAPDTQY
many TRBJ1-2 TRBV29-1 SVGGSAATGYT
few TRBJ2-1 TRBV5-1 ASSLRQLAGVNNEQF
few TRBJ2-7 TRBV10-3 AISESFRTKSSYEQY
few TRBJ2-2 TRBV28 ASTLWGQPGTGELF
- TRBJ2-7 TRBV6-1 ASSPVQEQLSYEQY
few TRBJ2-1 TRBV4-3 ASSPVRGAYNEQF
few TRBJ2-7 TRBV27 ASSLKDRGSYEQY
- TRBJ2-7 TRBV29-1 SVEDQTSGTYEQY
- TRBJ2-1 TRBV7-2 ASSSLWVGNEQF
many TRBJ2-5 TRBV3-1 ASSQLEVPGTQY
many TRBJ1-5 TRBV27 ASSGTDNQPQH
many TRBJ1-2 TRBV6-6 ASNQQGGYT
many TRBJ2-5 TRBV20-1 SAVPVRGSQETQY
- TRBJ2-7 TRBV19 ASSPEQGRGPYEQY
many TRBJ1-1 TRBV4-3 ASSQPGDSELNTEAF
- TRBJ1-1 TRBV7-9 ASSLAIPLNTEAF
few TRBJ2-7 TRBV6-2/TRBV6-3 ASTRSQGYSYEQY
few TRBJ1-5 TRBV20-1 SAREGRENQPQH
- TRBJ2-5 TRBV10-3 AIRMGQSQETQY
- TRBJ2-3 TRBV10-3 AISETYAGTGDTDTQY
few TRBJ1-4 TRBV4-2 ASSQVNQGTGEKLF
many TRBJ2-1 TRBV3-1 ASSQYDIKYNEQF
few TRBJ1-1 TRBV20-1 SARDPRRGRDTEAF
few TRBJ2-7 TRBV12-3/TRBV12-4 ARSFGTGGAVAYEQY
- TRBJ2-3 TRBV5-1 ASSLAGSASTDTQY
many TRBJ2-5 TRBV29-1 SVSGTSVQETQY
few TRBJ1-6 TRBV7-8 ASSSRTVNSPLH
- TRBJ2-1 TRBV15 ATSRGTAYNEQF
- TRBJ2-5 TRBV7-2 ASSLWSGGGQETQY
- TRBJ2-5 TRBV7-9 ASSLVHGQETQY
- TRBJ2-2 TRBV18 ASSPFSGLAGNTGELF
few TRBJ1-2 TRBV5-6 ASSWIIVPEAGYT
many TRBJ2-7 TRBV10-3 AISESGHDVTYEQY
- TRBJ1-1 TRBV14 ASSASLNTEAF
few TRBJ2-1 TRBV7-2 ASKVGTSYNEQF
many TRBJ2-5 TRBV12-3/TRBV12-4 ASSYLGGTFEQTQY
- TRBJ1-1 TRBV7-9 ASSLGRGLEAF
few TRBJ2-3 TRBV9 ASSLGELDTQY
few TRBJ2-2 TRBV20-1 SARDGGTGELF
few TRBJ2-2 TRBV18 ASSPDRGRYTGELF
- TRBJ1-2 TRBV6-1 ASSTGTGGAYGYT
many TRBJ1-1 TRBV6-2/TRBV6-3 ASSSPRRGATEAF
- TRBJ1-4 TRBV7-8 ASSTSGTGVEKLF
many TRBJ2-3 TRBV28 ASSLPNGGPGTDTQY
- TRBJ2-4 TRBV7-9 ASSGGDRNIQY